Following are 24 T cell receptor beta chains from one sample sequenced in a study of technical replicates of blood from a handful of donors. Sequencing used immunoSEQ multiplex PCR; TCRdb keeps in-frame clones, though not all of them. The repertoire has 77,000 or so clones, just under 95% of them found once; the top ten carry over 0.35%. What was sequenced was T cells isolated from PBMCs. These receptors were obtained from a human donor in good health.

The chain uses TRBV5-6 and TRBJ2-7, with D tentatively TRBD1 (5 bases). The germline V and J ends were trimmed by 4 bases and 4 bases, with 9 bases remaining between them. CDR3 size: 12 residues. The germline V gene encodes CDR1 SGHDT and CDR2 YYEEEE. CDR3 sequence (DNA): TGTGCCAGCAGCGTAAAGGGGTACGAGCAGTACTTC. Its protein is CASSVKGYEQYF.

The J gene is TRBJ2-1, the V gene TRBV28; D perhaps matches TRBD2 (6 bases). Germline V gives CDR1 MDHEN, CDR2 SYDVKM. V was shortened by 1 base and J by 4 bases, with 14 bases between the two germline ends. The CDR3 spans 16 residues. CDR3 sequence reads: CASSLYRGEQYNEQFF. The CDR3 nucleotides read TGTGCCAGCAGTTTATATCGCGGGGAACAGTACAATGAGCAGTTCTTC.

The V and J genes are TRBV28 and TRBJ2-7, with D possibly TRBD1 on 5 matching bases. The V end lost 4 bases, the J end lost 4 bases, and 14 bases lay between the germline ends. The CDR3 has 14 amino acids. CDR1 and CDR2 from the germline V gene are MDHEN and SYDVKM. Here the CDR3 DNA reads TGTGCCAGCAGTTCCAGGGTTGAAATATACGAGCAGTACTTC. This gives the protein CASSSRVEIYEQYF.

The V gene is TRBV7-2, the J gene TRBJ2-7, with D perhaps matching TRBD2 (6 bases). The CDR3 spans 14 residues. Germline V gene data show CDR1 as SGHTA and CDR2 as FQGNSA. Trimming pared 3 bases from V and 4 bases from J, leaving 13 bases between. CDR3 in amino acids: CASSFLASPYEQYF. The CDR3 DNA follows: TGTGCCAGCAGCTTTCTAGCGTCTCCATACGAGCAGTACTTC. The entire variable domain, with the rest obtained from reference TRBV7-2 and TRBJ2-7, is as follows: GAGVSQSPSNKVTEKGKDVELRCDPISGHTALYWYRQSLGQGLEFLIYFQGNSAPDKSGLPSDRFSAERTGGSVSTLTIQRTQQEDSAVYLCASSFLASPYEQYFGPGTRLTVT.

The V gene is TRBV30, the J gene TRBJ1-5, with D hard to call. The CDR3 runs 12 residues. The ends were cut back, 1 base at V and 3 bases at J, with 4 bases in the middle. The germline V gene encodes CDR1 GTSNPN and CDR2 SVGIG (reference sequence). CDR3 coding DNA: TGTGCCTGGAGTGCTTACAATCAGCCCCAGCATTTT. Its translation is CAWSAYNQPQHF.

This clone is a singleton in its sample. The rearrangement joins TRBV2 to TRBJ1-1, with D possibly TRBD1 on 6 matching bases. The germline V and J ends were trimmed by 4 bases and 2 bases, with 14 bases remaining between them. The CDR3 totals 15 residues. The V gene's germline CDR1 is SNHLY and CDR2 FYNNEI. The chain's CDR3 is CASSAIRGYNTEAFF. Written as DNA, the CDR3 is TGTGCCAGCAGTGCAATCAGGGGTTATAACACTGAAGCTTTCTTT.

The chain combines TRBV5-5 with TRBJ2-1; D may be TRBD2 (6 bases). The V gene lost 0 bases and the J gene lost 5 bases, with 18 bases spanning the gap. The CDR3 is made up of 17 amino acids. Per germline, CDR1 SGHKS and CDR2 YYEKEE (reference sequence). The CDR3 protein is CASSLVWQRATDNEQFF. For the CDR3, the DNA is TGTGCCAGCAGCTTGGTTTGGCAGCGGGCCACAGACAATGAGCAGTTCTTC.

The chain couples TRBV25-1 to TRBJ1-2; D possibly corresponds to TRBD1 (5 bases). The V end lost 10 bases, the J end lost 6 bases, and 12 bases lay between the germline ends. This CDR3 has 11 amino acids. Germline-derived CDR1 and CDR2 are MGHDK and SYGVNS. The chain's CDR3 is CAISGPHGYTF. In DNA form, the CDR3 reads TGTGCCATCTCAGGGCCTCATGGCTACACCTTC.

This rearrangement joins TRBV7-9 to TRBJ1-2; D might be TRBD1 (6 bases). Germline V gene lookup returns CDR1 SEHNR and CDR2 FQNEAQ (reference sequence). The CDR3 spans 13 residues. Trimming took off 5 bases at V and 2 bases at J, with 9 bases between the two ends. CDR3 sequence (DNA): TGTGCCAGCAGCAGAGGACAGAACTATGGCTACACCTTC. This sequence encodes CASSRGQNYGYTF.

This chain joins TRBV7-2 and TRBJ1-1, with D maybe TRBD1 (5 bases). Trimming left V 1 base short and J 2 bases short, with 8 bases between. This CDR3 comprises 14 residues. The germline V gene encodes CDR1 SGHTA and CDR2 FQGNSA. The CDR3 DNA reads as TGTGCCAGCAGCTTAGGCGGGGCTAACACTGAAGCTTTCTTT. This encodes CASSLGGANTEAFF.

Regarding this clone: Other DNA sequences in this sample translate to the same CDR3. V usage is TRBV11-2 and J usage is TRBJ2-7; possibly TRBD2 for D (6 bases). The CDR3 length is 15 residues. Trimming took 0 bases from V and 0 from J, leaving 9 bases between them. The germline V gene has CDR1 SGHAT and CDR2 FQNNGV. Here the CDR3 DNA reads TGTGCCAGCAGCTTAGATCTGGGGGGCTCCTACGAGCAGTACTTC. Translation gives CASSLDLGGSYEQYF. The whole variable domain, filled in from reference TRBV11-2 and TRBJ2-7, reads EAGVAQSPRYKIIEKRQSVAFWCNPISGHATLYWYQQILGQGPKLLIQFQNNGVVDDSQLPKDRFSAERLKGVDSTLKIQPAKLEDSAVYLCASSLDLGGSYEQYFGPGTRLTVT.

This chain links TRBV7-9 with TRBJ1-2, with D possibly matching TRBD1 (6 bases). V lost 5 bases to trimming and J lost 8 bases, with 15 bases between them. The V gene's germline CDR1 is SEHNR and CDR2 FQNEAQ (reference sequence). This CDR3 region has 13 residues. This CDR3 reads CASSGYREGGYTF. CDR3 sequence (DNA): TGTGCCAGCAGCGGCTACAGGGAGGGGGGCTACACCTTC.

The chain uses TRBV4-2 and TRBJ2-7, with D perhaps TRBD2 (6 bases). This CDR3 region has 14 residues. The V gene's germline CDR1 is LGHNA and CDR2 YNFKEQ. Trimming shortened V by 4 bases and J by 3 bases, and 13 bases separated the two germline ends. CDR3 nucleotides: TGTGCCAGCAGCCGCGGGACCCCAATCTACGAGCAGTACTTC. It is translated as CASSRGTPIYEQYF.

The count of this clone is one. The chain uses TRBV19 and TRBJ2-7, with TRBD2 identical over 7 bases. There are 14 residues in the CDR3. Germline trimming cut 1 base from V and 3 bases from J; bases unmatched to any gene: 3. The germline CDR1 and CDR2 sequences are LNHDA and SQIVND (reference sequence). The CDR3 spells CASSIGEGSYEQYF. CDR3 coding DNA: TGTGCCAGTAGTATAGGGGAGGGAAGCTACGAGCAGTACTTC.

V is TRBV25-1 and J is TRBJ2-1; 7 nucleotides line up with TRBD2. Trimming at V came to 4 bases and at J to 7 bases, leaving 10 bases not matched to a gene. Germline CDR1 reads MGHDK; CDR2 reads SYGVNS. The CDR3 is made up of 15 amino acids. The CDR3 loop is CASSAASGKTNEQFF. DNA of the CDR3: TGTGCCAGCAGTGCGGCGAGCGGGAAGACGAATGAGCAGTTCTTC.

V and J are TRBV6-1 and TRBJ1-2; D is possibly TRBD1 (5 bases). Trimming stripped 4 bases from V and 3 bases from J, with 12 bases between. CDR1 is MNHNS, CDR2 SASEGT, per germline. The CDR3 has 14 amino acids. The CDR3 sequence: CASSGWGFDYGYTF. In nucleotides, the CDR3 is TGTGCCAGCAGTGGATGGGGCTTCGACTATGGCTACACCTTC.

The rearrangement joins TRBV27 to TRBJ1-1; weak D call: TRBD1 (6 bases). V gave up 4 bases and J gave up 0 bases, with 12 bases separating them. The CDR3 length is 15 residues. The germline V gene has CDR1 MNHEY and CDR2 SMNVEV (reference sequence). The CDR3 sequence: CASSYTGMVNTEAFF. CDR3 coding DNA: TGTGCCAGCAGTTACACAGGGATGGTGAACACTGAAGCTTTCTTT.

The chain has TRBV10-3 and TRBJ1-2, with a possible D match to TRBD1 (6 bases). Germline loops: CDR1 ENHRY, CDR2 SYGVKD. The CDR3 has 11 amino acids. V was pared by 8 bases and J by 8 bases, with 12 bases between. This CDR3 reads CAIVAGDGYTF. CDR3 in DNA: TGTGCCATCGTAGCAGGGGACGGCTACACCTTC.

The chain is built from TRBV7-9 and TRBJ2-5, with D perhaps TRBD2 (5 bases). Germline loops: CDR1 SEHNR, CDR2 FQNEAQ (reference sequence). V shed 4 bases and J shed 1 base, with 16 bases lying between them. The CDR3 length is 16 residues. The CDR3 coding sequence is TGTGCCAGCAGCTACAAGGCGGGCCGGATCCAAGAGACCCAGTACTTC. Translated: CASSYKAGRIQETQYF.

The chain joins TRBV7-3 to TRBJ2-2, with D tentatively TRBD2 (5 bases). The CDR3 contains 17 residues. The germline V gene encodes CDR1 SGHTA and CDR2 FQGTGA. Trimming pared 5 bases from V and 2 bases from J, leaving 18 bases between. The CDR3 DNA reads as TGTGCCAGCAGCGCCGCCCTTGCGGGCCATAACACCGGGGAGCTGTTTTTT. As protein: CASSAALAGHNTGELFF.

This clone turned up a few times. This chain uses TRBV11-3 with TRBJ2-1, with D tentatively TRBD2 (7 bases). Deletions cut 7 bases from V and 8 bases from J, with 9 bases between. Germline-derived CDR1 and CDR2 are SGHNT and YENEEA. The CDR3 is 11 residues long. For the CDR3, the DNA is TGTGCCAGCAAGGGGGGGTATGAGCAGTTCTTC. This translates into CASKGGYEQFF.

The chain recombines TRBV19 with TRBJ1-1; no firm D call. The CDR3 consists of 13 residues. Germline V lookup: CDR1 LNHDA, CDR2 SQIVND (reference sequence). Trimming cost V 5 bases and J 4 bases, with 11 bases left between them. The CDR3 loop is CASSLGFSTEAFF. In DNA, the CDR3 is TGTGCCAGTAGTTTGGGCTTCAGCACTGAAGCTTTCTTT.

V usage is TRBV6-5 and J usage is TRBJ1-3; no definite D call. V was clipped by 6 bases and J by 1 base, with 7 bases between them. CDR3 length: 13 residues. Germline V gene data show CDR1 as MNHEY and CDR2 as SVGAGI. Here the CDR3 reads CASSLSSGNTIYF. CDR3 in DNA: TGTGCCAGCAGCCTTAGTTCTGGAAACACCATATATTTT.

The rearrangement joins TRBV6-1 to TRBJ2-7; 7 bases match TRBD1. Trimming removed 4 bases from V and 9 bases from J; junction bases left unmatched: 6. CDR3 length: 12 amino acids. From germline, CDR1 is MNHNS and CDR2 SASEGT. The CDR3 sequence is CASSADRVGQYF. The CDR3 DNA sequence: TGTGCCAGCAGTGCCGACAGGGTAGGGCAGTACTTC.